A single sample is the source of the 16 T cell receptor beta chains below, sequenced in a study of CD8+ T cells in alopecia areata. Treatment indicated: oral pan-JAK inhibitor, 5-10 mg twice daily. Once RNA had been extracted, it was reverse transcribed into cDNA to act as the sequencing template. Clones were sequenced by immunoSEQ multiplex PCR, and TCRdb holds only the in-frame ones, with some missing. This table holds 130,000 or so clones, around 83% found once. Sequences were derived from CD8+ T cells sorted from blood, sampled at week 4, from a patient treated with tofacitinib. The receptors originated from a human donor with alopecia areata.

The J gene is TRBJ2-5, the V gene TRBV27, with D perhaps matching TRBD1 or TRBD2 (5 bases each). V lost 3 bases and J 6 bases, leaving 11 bases between the germline ends. The germline CDR1 and CDR2 sequences are MNHEY and SMNVEV (reference sequence). The CDR3 has 13 residues. The CDR3 protein is CASSLGRAKTQYF. The DNA of the CDR3 is TGTGCCAGCAGTTTGGGACGGGCCAAGACCCAGTACTTC.

This rearrangement joins TRBV5-4 to TRBJ2-2, with D possibly being TRBD1 or TRBD2 (5 bases each). V was cut by 3 bases and J by 1 base, with 10 bases left in between. Germline V gives CDR1 SGHNT, CDR2 YYREEE (reference sequence). CDR3 length: 15 amino acids. The CDR3 spells CASSWGTLNTGELFF. The CDR3, as DNA: TGTGCCAGCAGCTGGGGGACGTTGAACACCGGGGAGCTGTTTTTT.

The rearrangement links TRBV4-1 to TRBJ2-7; D is undetermined. The CDR3 extends over 11 amino acids. V was trimmed by 4 bases and J by 5 bases, leaving 6 bases between them. Looked up from germline, CDR1 is MGHRA and CDR2 is YSYEKL. This CDR3 reads CASSRLDEQYF. CDR3 coding DNA: TGCGCCAGCAGCCGCCTCGACGAGCAGTACTTC.

The chain employs TRBV7-9 and TRBJ2-2; D gene ambiguous. Germline V gene sequence: CDR1 SEHNR, CDR2 FQNEAQ (reference sequence). There are 17 residues in the CDR3. The V gene lost 3 bases and the J gene lost 2 bases, with 16 bases spanning the gap. CDR3 sequence reads: CASSFPSRTVNTGELFF. The CDR3, as DNA: TGTGCCAGCAGCTTCCCTTCGCGGACGGTAAACACCGGGGAGCTGTTTTTT.

The genes are TRBV29-1 and TRBJ2-1; 7 positions match TRBD2. Germline V gives CDR1 SQVTM, CDR2 ANQGSEA. The CDR3 has 14 residues. The J segment lost 1 base and the V segment lost 3 bases, leaving 3 bases of the junction unmatched. The CDR3 region is CSVDQRGSYNEQFF. CDR3 DNA sequence: TGCAGCGTTGATCAGCGGGGATCCTACAATGAGCAGTTCTTC.

The chain has TRBV6-4 and TRBJ2-3; D not certain. Germline V gene lookup returns CDR1 MRHNA and CDR2 SNTAGT. The CDR3 length is 14 residues. V lost 0 bases, J lost 0 bases, and 4 bases lay in between. CDR3 nucleotides: TGTGCCAGCAGTGACTCGGATAGCACAGATACGCAGTATTTT. Translated, it gives CASSDSDSTDTQYF.

To note about this clone: The same CDR3 is also encoded by other DNA sequences in this sample. In DNA form, the CDR3 reads TGTGCCAGCAGTTCGGGTAGCTCCTACGAGCAGTACTTC. Protein: CASSSGSSYEQYF. The chain combines TRBV27 with TRBJ2-7, with D hard to call. The CDR3 runs to 13 residues. Germline CDR1 MNHEY, CDR2 SMNVEV (reference sequence). The V end lost 4 bases, the J end lost 0 bases, and 7 bases lay between the germline ends.

The chain has TRBV10-3 and TRBJ2-7, with TRBD2 identical over 9 bases. J lost 0 bases, V lost 9 bases, and 3 bases had no gene match. Germline V lookup: CDR1 ENHRY, CDR2 SYGVKD. The CDR3 is made up of 13 amino acids. The CDR3 coding sequence is TGTGCCATTTCTAGCGGGGTCTCCTACGAGCAGTACTTC. As protein: CAISSGVSYEQYF.

The chain uses TRBV4-1 and TRBJ2-7; TRBD1 matches 9 bases. J gave up 2 bases and V 1 base, and 3 bases lay outside the gene matches. From germline, CDR1 is MGHRA and CDR2 YSYEKL. The CDR3 spans 15 residues. The CDR3 sequence: CASSQGQGDPYEQYF. The CDR3 DNA reads as TGCGCCAGCAGCCAAGGACAGGGGGACCCCTACGAGCAGTACTTC.

This chain uses TRBV4-2 with TRBJ2-7; 7 bases map to TRBD2. V gave up 4 bases and J gave up 5 bases; unmatched junction bases: 5. The germline V gene has CDR1 LGHNA and CDR2 YNFKEQ. The CDR3 is made up of 13 amino acids. The CDR3 loop reads CASSLGGANEQYF. CDR3 nucleotide sequence: TGTGCCAGCAGCCTGGGAGGGGCCAACGAGCAGTACTTC.

This clone has only one observation. The chain employs TRBV6-1 and TRBJ2-1; possible D gene TRBD2, 5 bases. Germline CDR1 and CDR2: MNHNS and SASEGT. CDR3 length: 16 residues. V was trimmed by 2 bases and J by 4 bases, leaving 15 bases between them. The CDR3 here is CASSELAGGDYNEQFF. For the CDR3, the DNA is TGTGCCAGCAGTGAACTAGCTGGTGGGGATTACAATGAGCAGTTCTTC.

This clone was detected once. The V gene is TRBV4-2, the J gene TRBJ2-5; 7 bases are a match to TRBD2. Germline CDR1 LGHNA, CDR2 YNFKEQ. V shed 0 bases and J 4 bases; nucleotides not matched to a gene: 11. This CDR3 has 17 residues. CDR3 sequence reads: CASSQDWISGPRETQYF. CDR3 DNA sequence: TGTGCCAGCAGCCAAGATTGGATTAGCGGGCCCCGAGAGACCCAGTACTTC.

The chain uses TRBV9 and TRBJ1-3; D is uncertain. The germline V gene has CDR1 SGDLS and CDR2 YYNGEE. V was pared by 4 bases and J by 2 bases, with 1 base between. The CDR3 consists of 11 residues. The CDR3 sequence is CASSPGNTIYF. CDR3 in DNA: TGTGCCAGCAGCCCTGGAAACACCATATATTTT.

The V gene is TRBV29-1, the J gene TRBJ1-2; D may be TRBD1 (6 bases). This CDR3 region has 13 residues. The V end lost 1 base, the J end lost 5 bases, and 11 bases lay between the germline ends. CDR1 is SQVTM and CDR2 is ANQGSEA in the germline V gene. The CDR3 loop is CSVEARGAYGYTF. The CDR3 nucleotides are TGCAGCGTTGAAGCCAGGGGAGCATATGGCTACACCTTC.

The chain carries TRBV5-1 and TRBJ1-2, with D tentatively TRBD1 (5 bases). Trimming pared 0 bases from V and 4 bases from J, leaving 13 bases between. CDR1 and CDR2 from the germline V gene are SGHRS and YFSETQ. The CDR3 is 15 amino acids. This CDR3 reads CASSLDRGSVYGYTF. The CDR3 nucleotides read TGCGCCAGCAGCTTGGACCGGGGGTCGGTCTATGGCTACACCTTC.

J is TRBJ1-1 and V is TRBV2, with TRBD1 matching over 8 bases. The germline V gene has CDR1 SNHLY and CDR2 FYNNEI. With 6 bases clipped from V and 3 bases from J, the junction kept 18 bases outside the gene matches. The CDR3 has 18 residues. CDR3 amino acids: CASSRQGQGLLYDTEAFF. The DNA of the CDR3 is TGTGCCAGCAGCCGACAAGGACAGGGCCTCCTCTACGACACTGAAGCTTTCTTT.